Each of the 2 T cell receptor beta chains below was sequenced from the same sample in a study of Graves' ophthalmopathy and Graves' hyperthyroidism. Amplification targeted the TCR beta CDR3 regions, with RNA transcripts as the source material. The library came from an HTBI-primed first-round RT-PCR and a second-round multiplex PCR. Via MiXCR, TCRdb re-called the multiplex PCR reads, giving one row per CDR3 protein. The table has over a million distinct CDR3 sequences, about two fifths seen once. Sample: peripheral blood or thyroid tissue (not recorded which). These receptors all come from an adult man with Graves' hyperthyroidism.

The rearrangement links TRBV15 to TRBJ1-5, with a possible D match to TRBD1 (5 bases). The CDR3 is 16 residues long. The V end was cut by 0 bases, the J end by 7 bases, with 16 bases between. Germline CDR1 LNHNV, CDR2 YYDKDF (reference sequence). The CDR3: CATSRERDWVEQPQHF. The CDR3 DNA follows: TGTGCCACCAGCAGAGAACGGGACTGGGTGGAGCAGCCCCAGCATTTT.

This clonotype occurred many times. The V gene is TRBV14, the J gene TRBJ2-2, with TRBD2 identical over 8 bases. The CDR3 contains 15 residues. Per the germline V gene, CDR1 is SGHDN and CDR2 is FVKESK. V was clipped by 1 base and J by 5 bases; unmatched bases: 3. CDR3 sequence reads: CASSQAGGRTGELFF. CDR3 sequence (DNA): TGTGCCAGCAGCCAAGCGGGGGGGCGAACCGGGGAGCTGTTTTTT.